The 10 T cell receptor beta chains in this list originate from one sample, sequenced in a study of T-cell memory formation after mild COVID-19. One entry per CDR3 protein results from TCRdb running MiXCR on the 5' RACE reads. Of roughly 400,000 distinct CDR3 sequences listed, about 24% are singletons. The specimen sequenced was PBMCs or a T cell subset sorted from them (not recorded which). The receptors here all came from an adult woman who had mild COVID-19 (a few samples of this study predate the infection). Cell type and time point are not known.

This clonotype has more than one count but fewer than ten. This chain links TRBV12-3 or TRBV12-4 with TRBJ2-2, with TRBD1 matching 7 bases. CDR3 length equals 16 residues. Unmatched junction bases numbered 7, after V lost 2 bases and J lost 4 bases. CDR3 nucleotides: TGTGCCAGCAGTTTAAGCTCGGGACAGAGCACCGGGGAGCTGTTTTTT. Residues: CASSLSSGQSTGELFF.

This clonotype was seen more than once but under ten times. The gene calls are TRBV6-5 and TRBJ1-6; D call uncertain. Germline V lookup: CDR1 MNHEY, CDR2 SVGAGI. The CDR3 runs to 14 residues. V was trimmed by 2 bases and J by 5 bases, leaving 7 bases between them. The CDR3 is CASSYQVDNSPLHF. In DNA form, the CDR3 reads TGTGCCAGCAGTTACCAGGTCGATAATTCACCCCTCCACTTT.

The table lists this clonotype with a few counts. This chain uses TRBV20-1 with TRBJ1-1; TRBD1 matches at 10 bases. With 6 bases clipped from V and 6 bases from J, the junction kept 7 bases outside the gene matches. The CDR3 is 13 amino acids. Germline CDR1 is DFQATT and CDR2 is SNEGSKA (reference sequence). CDR3 coding DNA: TGCAGTGCCCCGGGACAGGGGATCGCTGAAGCTTTCTTT. Translation: CSAPGQGIAEAFF.

The chain uses TRBV9 and TRBJ2-1; D is ambiguous. The CDR3 totals 11 residues. The V gene's germline CDR1 is SGDLS and CDR2 YYNGEE. V lost 1 base to trimming and J lost 10 bases, with 6 bases between them. The CDR3 nucleotides are TGTGCCAGCAGCGTACAGACAGAGCAGTTCTTC. Its protein product is CASSVQTEQFF.

This clonotype turned up a few times. V gene TRBV27 combines with J gene TRBJ2-3, with D perhaps TRBD2 (6 bases). Germline loops: CDR1 MNHEY, CDR2 SMNVEV (reference sequence). This CDR3 comprises 16 residues. V lost 1 base, J lost 0 bases, and 11 bases lay in between. The CDR3 DNA is TGTGCCAGCAGTTTATTGGCGGGACCAAGCACAGATACGCAGTATTTT. It codes for CASSLLAGPSTDTQYF.

This clonotype was picked up a small number of times. V is TRBV4-2 and J is TRBJ2-2, with TRBD1 matching 9 bases. The CDR3 sequence is 17 residues long. V trimming: 0 bases; J trimming: 2 bases; junction bases outside the gene matches: 4. The germline CDR1 and CDR2 sequences are LGHNA and YNFKEQ. As DNA, the CDR3 is TGTGCCAGCAGCCAAGAGGGGACAGGGTCCAACACCGGGGAGCTGTTTTTT. This encodes CASSQEGTGSNTGELFF.

This clonotype has a handful of counts. V gene TRBV30 combines with J gene TRBJ2-7; D ambiguous. V lost 0 bases and J lost 6, with 6 bases in between. Germline CDR1 GTSNPN, CDR2 SVGIG (reference sequence). This CDR3 comprises 11 residues. The CDR3 protein is CAWSVYSEQYF. CDR3 DNA: TGTGCCTGGAGTGTATATTCCGAGCAGTACTTC.

This clonotype was seen a handful of times. This chain connects TRBV7-9 to TRBJ2-5; no clear D. Trimming shortened V by 2 bases and J by 3 bases, and 4 bases separated the two germline ends. CDR1 is SEHNR, CDR2 FQNEAQ, per germline (reference sequence). The CDR3 runs to 12 residues. The CDR3 loop reads CASSLNEETQYF. The CDR3 DNA reads as TGTGCCAGCAGCTTAAACGAAGAGACCCAGTACTTC. The whole variable domain, remainder taken from reference TRBV7-9 and TRBJ2-5, is DTGVSQNPRHKITKRGQNVTFRCDPISEHNRLYWYRQTLGQGPEFLTYFQNEAQLEKSRLLSDRFSAERPKGSFSTLEIQRTEQGDSAMYLCASSLNEETQYFGPGTRLLVL.

This clonotype turned up a few times. V is TRBV19 and J is TRBJ2-5; D perhaps matches TRBD2 (5 bases). Germline CDR1 is LNHDA and CDR2 is SQIVND (reference sequence). The CDR3 totals 13 residues. Trimming removed 5 bases at V and 9 bases at J, with 16 bases between. CDR3 in amino acids: CASSLRGIEAQYF. The CDR3 region has the DNA TGTGCCAGTAGTCTCCGGGGAATCGAGGCCCAGTACTTC.

This clonotype has only a few counts. V usage is TRBV29-1 and J usage is TRBJ1-1; 8 bases match TRBD1. Trimming took 0 bases from V and 3 from J; bases not matched to a gene: 12. The CDR3 contains 17 residues. Germline-derived CDR1 and CDR2 are SQVTM and ANQGSEA. Written as DNA, the CDR3 is TGCAGCGTTGAAGAAGAAAGGGCAGGGGGCCTCGACACTGAAGCTTTCTTT. Translating it yields CSVEEERAGGLDTEAFF.